The source of this T cell receptor (beta chain) is a study of identical twins. Study-level findings and limits: For cord blood, abundant beta clonotypes had fewer insertions, unlike memory repertoires, which showed none. Zero-insertion analyses were open to partial confounding by invariant MAIT and iNKT cells.

The CDR3 totals 11 residues. V lost 8 bases and J lost 4, with 8 bases in between. The authors used template switching to add a universal primer site and gave cDNA unique molecular identifiers. TCRdb itself ran the 5' RACE reads through MiXCR, one entry per CDR3 protein. The table has more than 650,000 distinct CDR3 sequences, roughly 6% seen once. Many counts were recorded for this clonotype. No antigen is known for it. The receptor was derived from a man younger than 30 in good health. Sequencing was performed on naive T cells sorted from blood. J is TRBJ1-1 and V is TRBV12-3 or TRBV12-4; D is unresolved. CDR3 nucleotide sequence: TGTGCCAGCTGCGATCGCACTGAAGCTTTCTTT. This translates into CASCDRTEAFF.